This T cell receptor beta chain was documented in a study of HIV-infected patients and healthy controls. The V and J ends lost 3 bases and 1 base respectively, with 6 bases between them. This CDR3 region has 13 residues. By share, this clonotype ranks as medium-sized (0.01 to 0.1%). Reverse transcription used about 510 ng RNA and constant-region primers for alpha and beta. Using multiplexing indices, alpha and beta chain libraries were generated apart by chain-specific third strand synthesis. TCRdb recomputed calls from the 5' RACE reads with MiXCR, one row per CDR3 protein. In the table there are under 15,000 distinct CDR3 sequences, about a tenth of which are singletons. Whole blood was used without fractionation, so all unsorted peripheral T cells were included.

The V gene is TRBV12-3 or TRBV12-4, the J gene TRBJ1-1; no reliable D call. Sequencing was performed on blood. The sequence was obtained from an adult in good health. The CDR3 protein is CASSLGKNTEAFF. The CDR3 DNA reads TGTGCCAGCAGTTTGGGCAAGAACACTGAAGCTTTCTTT.